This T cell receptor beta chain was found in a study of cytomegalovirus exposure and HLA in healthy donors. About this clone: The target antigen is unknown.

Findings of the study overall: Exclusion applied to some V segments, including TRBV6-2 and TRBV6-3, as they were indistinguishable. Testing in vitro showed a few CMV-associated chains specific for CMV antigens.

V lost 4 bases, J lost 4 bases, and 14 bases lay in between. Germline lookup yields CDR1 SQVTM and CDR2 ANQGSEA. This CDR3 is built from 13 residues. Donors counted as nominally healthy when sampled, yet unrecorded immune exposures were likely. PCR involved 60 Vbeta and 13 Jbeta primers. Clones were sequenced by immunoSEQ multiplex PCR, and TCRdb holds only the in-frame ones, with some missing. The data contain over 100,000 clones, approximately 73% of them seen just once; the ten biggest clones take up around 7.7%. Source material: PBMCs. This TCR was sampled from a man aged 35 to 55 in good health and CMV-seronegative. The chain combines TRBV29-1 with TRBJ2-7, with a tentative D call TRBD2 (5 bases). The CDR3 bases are TGCAGCGTTGGAACTAGTTTATCATACGAGCAGTACTTC. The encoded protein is CSVGTSLSYEQYF.